Listed here are 24 T cell receptor beta chains from one sample, sequenced in a study of T cell changes during pregnancy in multiple sclerosis. TCRdb's table, derived via immunoSEQ multiplex PCR, lists solely in-frame clones and lacks some. This table has some 46,000 clones, 85% to 95% appearing once. The starting material was peripheral blood, obtained in the third trimester of pregnancy. Receptors originate from a female donor with multiple sclerosis, enrolled in a pregnancy study.

The chain links TRBV5-1 to TRBJ2-1; maybe TRBD1 (6 bases). CDR1 and CDR2 (germline): SGHRS, YFSETQ. V was pared by 4 bases and J by 3 bases, with 14 bases between. The CDR3 loop spans 15 amino acids. The CDR3 region is CASSPGDTFYNEQFF. The CDR3 nucleotides are TGCGCCAGCAGCCCCGGGGACACCTTCTACAATGAGCAGTTCTTC. The full variable domain, with the rest looked up from reference TRBV5-1 and TRBJ2-1, is KAGVTQTPRYLIKTRGQQVTLSCSPISGHRSVSWYQQTPGQGLQFLFEYFSETQRNKGNFPGRFSGRQFSNSRSEMNVSTLELGDSALYLCASSPGDTFYNEQFFGPGTRLTVL.

V is TRBV5-5 and J is TRBJ2-1; perhaps TRBD2 as D (5 bases). The CDR3 is made up of 14 amino acids. CDR1 and CDR2 from the germline V gene are SGHKS and YYEKEE (reference sequence). V lost 0 bases to trimming and J lost 6 bases, with 10 bases between them. The CDR3 DNA reads TGTGCCAGCAGCTTGGGAGGGTTGGGCAATGAGCAGTTCTTC. It is translated as CASSLGGLGNEQFF.

The rearrangement uses TRBV25-1 and TRBJ1-1; D is uncertain. The ends were cut back, 3 bases at V and 5 bases at J, with 7 bases in the middle. The CDR3 is 12 amino acids. The V gene's germline CDR1 is MGHDK and CDR2 SYGVNS. The chain's CDR3 is CASSDGGTEAFF. In DNA, the CDR3 is TGTGCCAGCAGTGATGGAGGGACTGAAGCTTTCTTT.

This sequence joins TRBV7-6 and TRBJ2-1; tentatively, D is TRBD1 (6 bases). The length of the CDR3 is 15 residues. V shed 5 bases and J shed 3 bases, with 14 bases lying between them. Looked up from germline, CDR1 is SGHVS and CDR2 is FNYEAQ. In nucleotides, the CDR3 is TGTGCCAGCAGCATCCCCCAGGGGTACTACAATGAGCAGTTCTTC. Translating it yields CASSIPQGYYNEQFF.

The V call is TRBV7-2, the J call TRBJ2-6; 7 bases align to TRBD2. V gave up 5 bases and J gave up 2 bases; unmatched junction bases: 15. The CDR3 sequence is 19 residues long. Germline V lookup: CDR1 SGHTA, CDR2 FQGNSA. CDR3 amino acids: CASSPRGRDRAAGANVLTF. The DNA for the CDR3 is TGTGCCAGCAGCCCTAGAGGGAGGGACCGCGCGGCTGGGGCCAACGTCCTGACTTTC. The full variable domain, rest sourced from reference TRBV7-2 and TRBJ2-6, is GAGVSQSPSNKVTEKGKDVELRCDPISGHTALYWYRQSLGQGLEFLIYFQGNSAPDKSGLPSDRFSAERTGGSVSTLTIQRTQQEDSAVYLCASSPRGRDRAAGANVLTFGAGSRLTVL.

The DNA for the CDR3 is TGTGCCAGCAGCTTACCTCGGGACAGGGGGATAGAGACCCAGTACTTC. Translation: CASSLPRDRGIETQYF. The chain carries TRBV7-2 and TRBJ2-5, with TRBD1 matching over 11 bases. J gave up 4 bases and V 2 bases, and 6 bases lay outside the gene matches. Germline CDR1 and CDR2: SGHTA and FQGNSA. This CDR3 spans 16 amino acids.

The chain recombines TRBV28 with TRBJ2-7, with TRBD2 identical over 8 bases. Germline V lookup: CDR1 MDHEN, CDR2 SYDVKM. The CDR3 runs 16 residues. J gave up 4 bases and V 2 bases, and 10 bases lay outside the gene matches. CDR3: CASSLSGSTTWYEQYF. The CDR3 nucleotides are TGTGCCAGCAGTTTAAGCGGGAGTACGACGTGGTACGAGCAGTACTTC.

The chain uses TRBV6-4 and TRBJ1-2; D unclear. Germline V gene sequence: CDR1 MRHNA, CDR2 SNTAGT. V dropped 0 bases and J dropped 6 bases, with 11 bases sitting between them. The CDR3 runs to 14 residues. The CDR3: CASSDSARGDGYTF. Written as DNA, the CDR3 is TGTGCCAGCAGTGACTCTGCAAGAGGAGATGGCTACACCTTC.

The rearrangement uses TRBV9 and TRBJ2-1, with 13 bases matching TRBD2. The CDR3 has 17 residues. The V gene's germline CDR1 is SGDLS and CDR2 YYNGEE. J lost 2 bases, V lost 4 bases, and 6 bases had no gene match. CDR3: CASSPRTSGGPYNEQFF. The CDR3 nucleotides are TGTGCCAGCAGCCCCCGGACTAGCGGGGGACCCTACAATGAGCAGTTCTTC.

V and J are TRBV2 and TRBJ1-6; TRBD1 aligns across 9 bases. The CDR3 has 14 residues. Germline values: CDR1 SNHLY, CDR2 FYNNEI. V was clipped by 5 bases and J by 7 bases; unmatched bases: 3. In nucleotides, the CDR3 is TGTGCCAGCAGTCTGACAGGGGGAAATTCACCCCTCCACTTT. This encodes CASSLTGGNSPLHF.

This clone was seen once. V usage is TRBV5-8 and J usage is TRBJ2-1; 9 bases match TRBD1. The germline V gene has CDR1 SGHTS and CDR2 YDEGEE. The CDR3 is made up of 15 amino acids. Trimming took 5 bases from V and 6 from J; bases not matched to a gene: 9. The CDR3 DNA sequence: TGTGCCAGCAGGTTCCGGGACAGGGAATCCAATGAGCAGTTCTTC. Translated: CASRFRDRESNEQFF.

The chain recombines TRBV4-3 with TRBJ2-7, with 8 bases fitting TRBD2. Per the germline V gene, CDR1 is LGHNA and CDR2 is YSLEER. This CDR3 region has 15 residues. V shed 3 bases and J 2 bases; nucleotides not matched to a gene: 6. The CDR3 loop reads CASSQETSATYEQYF. The CDR3 region has the DNA TGCGCCAGCAGCCAGGAGACTAGCGCGACCTACGAGCAGTACTTC.

The chain combines TRBV5-6 with TRBJ1-2; D is ambiguous. Germline CDR1 and CDR2: SGHDT and YYEEEE. V gave up 1 base and J gave up 2 bases, with 6 bases separating them. CDR3 size: 13 residues. The CDR3 nucleotides are TGTGCCAGCAGCTTGCCAGGAAACTATGGCTACACCTTC. Residues: CASSLPGNYGYTF.

The V call is TRBV25-1, the J call TRBJ2-7; 11 positions match TRBD2. This CDR3 spans 17 amino acids. The germline CDR1 and CDR2 sequences are MGHDK and SYGVNS. The trim removed 1 base at V and 6 bases at J, leaving 11 bases unmatched. CDR3 in amino acids: CASSEWGGLAGGSEQYF. DNA of the CDR3: TGTGCCAGCAGTGAATGGGGAGGATTAGCGGGAGGGAGCGAGCAGTACTTC.

This chain links TRBV5-1 with TRBJ2-1, with TRBD1 as a possible D gene (5 bases). Trimming took off 0 bases at V and 2 bases at J, with 9 bases between the two ends. This CDR3 has 15 amino acids. Germline CDR1 is SGHRS and CDR2 is YFSETQ. The chain's CDR3 is CASSLEGEAYNEQFF. The CDR3 DNA reads TGCGCCAGCAGCTTGGAAGGGGAAGCCTACAATGAGCAGTTCTTC.

The rearrangement uses TRBV6-4 and TRBJ2-3; no definite D call. Germline lookup yields CDR1 MRHNA and CDR2 SNTAGT. This CDR3 region has 14 residues. The germline V and J ends were trimmed by 10 bases and 4 bases, with 18 bases remaining between them. The DNA for the CDR3 is TGTGCCACCCCTCCGAGATATAAGCCAGATACGCAGTATTTT. This gives the protein CATPPRYKPDTQYF.

The count of this clone is one. This chain uses TRBV7-9 with TRBJ2-1; perhaps TRBD2 as D (5 bases). Per germline, CDR1 SEHNR and CDR2 FQNEAQ (reference sequence). V lost 5 bases, J lost 10 bases, and 12 bases lay in between. The CDR3 consists of 12 residues. The CDR3 reads CASSLSEREQFF. CDR3 coding DNA: TGTGCCAGCAGCCTCTCGGAGCGGGAGCAGTTCTTC.

This clone was picked up one time. The rearrangement links TRBV6-1 to TRBJ2-1; D gene unclear. Germline V gene sequence: CDR1 MNHNS, CDR2 SASEGT. V lost 1 base to trimming and J lost 1 base, with 5 bases between them. The CDR3 runs to 14 residues. The DNA for the CDR3 is TGTGCCAGCAGTGAAGTCAGTTCCTACAATGAGCAGTTCTTC. It codes for CASSEVSSYNEQFF.

This sequence joins TRBV19 and TRBJ1-1; the D gene is possibly TRBD1 (5 bases). Looked up from germline, CDR1 is LNHDA and CDR2 is SQIVND (reference sequence). The CDR3 contains 14 residues. V was clipped by 6 bases and J by 0 bases, with 11 bases between them. CDR3 sequence reads: CASSTQAMNTEAFF. In DNA form, the CDR3 reads TGTGCCAGTAGCACACAGGCAATGAACACTGAAGCTTTCTTT.

This sequence joins TRBV30 and TRBJ2-7, with 7 bases aligning to TRBD1. With 4 bases clipped from V and 1 base from J, the junction kept 1 base outside the gene matches. Germline V gives CDR1 GTSNPN, CDR2 SVGIG (reference sequence). CDR3 length: 12 residues. CDR3 amino acids: CAWMGQSYEQYF. DNA of the CDR3: TGTGCCTGGATGGGACAGTCCTACGAGCAGTACTTC. Based on the CDR3 plus reference TRBV30 and TRBJ2-7, the full variable domain is SQTIHQWPATLVQPVGSPLSLECTVEGTSNPNLYWYRQAAGRGLQLLFYSVGIGQISSEVPQNLSASRPQDRQFILSSKKLLLSDSGFYLCAWMGQSYEQYFGPGTRLTVT.

The chain carries TRBV19 and TRBJ2-3; D uncertain. This CDR3 has 14 amino acids. The germline V and J ends were trimmed by 3 bases and 1 base, with 8 bases remaining between them. CDR1 LNHDA and CDR2 SQIVND come from the germline V gene (reference sequence). The DNA of the CDR3 is TGTGCCAGTAGTATTAGATTTCGCACAGATACGCAGTATTTT. As protein: CASSIRFRTDTQYF.

The rearrangement links TRBV28 to TRBJ1-1; 7 bases agree with TRBD1. This CDR3 contains 13 residues. The germline CDR1 and CDR2 sequences are MDHEN and SYDVKM. With 3 bases clipped from V and 5 bases from J, the junction kept 3 bases outside the gene matches. The CDR3 region has the DNA TGTGCCAGCAGTTTCCTCAGGGGGACTGAAGCTTTCTTT. It specifies CASSFLRGTEAFF.

The chain couples TRBV5-1 to TRBJ2-5; 7 bases fit TRBD1. Germline trimming cut 4 bases from V and 2 bases from J; bases unmatched to any gene: 5. Germline V gives CDR1 SGHRS, CDR2 YFSETQ. The length of the CDR3 is 14 residues. In DNA form, the CDR3 reads TGCGCCAGCAGCCAGGGACAGCCACAAGAGACCCAGTACTTC. Its translation: CASSQGQPQETQYF.

The CDR3 loop is CASSASTGGNTEAFF. As DNA, the CDR3 is TGTGCCAGCAGTGCCTCGACAGGGGGGAACACTGAAGCTTTCTTT. This rearrangement joins TRBV6-5 to TRBJ1-1, with TRBD1 matching 9 bases. Per the germline V gene, CDR1 is MNHEY and CDR2 is SVGAGI. This CDR3 is built from 15 residues. Trimming took 5 bases from V and 1 from J; bases not matched to a gene: 5.